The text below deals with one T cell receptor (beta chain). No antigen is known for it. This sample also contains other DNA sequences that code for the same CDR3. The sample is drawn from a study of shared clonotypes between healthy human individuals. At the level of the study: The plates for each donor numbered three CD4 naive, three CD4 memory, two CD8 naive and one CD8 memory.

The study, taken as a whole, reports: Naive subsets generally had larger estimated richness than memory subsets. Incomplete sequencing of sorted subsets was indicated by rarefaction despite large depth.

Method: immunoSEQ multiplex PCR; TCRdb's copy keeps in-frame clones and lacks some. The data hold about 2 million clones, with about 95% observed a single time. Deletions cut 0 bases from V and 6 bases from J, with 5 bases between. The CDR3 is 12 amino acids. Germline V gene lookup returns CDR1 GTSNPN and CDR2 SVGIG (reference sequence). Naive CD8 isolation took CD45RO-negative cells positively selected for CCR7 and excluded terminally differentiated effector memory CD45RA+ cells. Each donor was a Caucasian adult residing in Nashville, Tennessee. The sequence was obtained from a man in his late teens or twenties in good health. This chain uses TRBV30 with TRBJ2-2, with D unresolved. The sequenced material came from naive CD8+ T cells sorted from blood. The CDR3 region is CAWSVSAGELFF. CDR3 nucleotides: TGTGCCTGGAGTGTATCAGCCGGGGAGCTGTTTTTT.